The 4 T cell receptor beta chains in this list originate from one sample, sequenced in a study of human thymus T cells. Only in-frame clones appear in the TCRdb table, and some are missing; sequencing was by immunoSEQ multiplex PCR. This table holds roughly 130,000 clones, 90% to 95% found once. In corrective heart surgery, resections were taken, and these provided the thymus tissue. The sequenced material came from thymus tissue. The receptors derive from a boy under two years old with a congenital heart defect but otherwise immunologically healthy.

The V gene is TRBV6-5, the J gene TRBJ2-1, with 7 bases that match TRBD1. This CDR3 is 15 amino acids long. CDR1 and CDR2 (germline): MNHEY, SVGAGI. The V segment lost 5 bases and the J segment 7 bases; nucleotides outside the gene matches: 11. The CDR3 nucleotides are TGTGCCAGCAGTCAGGCAGCGACAGGGTGGAATGAGCAGTTCTTC. Its translation: CASSQAATGWNEQFF.

This chain joins TRBV5-5 and TRBJ1-6; the D is unclear. This CDR3 comprises 15 residues. Germline lookup yields CDR1 SGHKS and CDR2 YYEKEE (reference sequence). Trimming cost V 0 bases and J 7 bases, with 11 bases left between them. The CDR3 coding sequence is TGTGCCAGCAGCTTGGGTGCAGCCTGGAATTCACCCCTCCACTTT. Amino acid sequence: CASSLGAAWNSPLHF.

V gene TRBV18 combines with J gene TRBJ1-1; D remains unclear. The CDR3 is 12 amino acids. V was trimmed by 9 bases and J by 5 bases, leaving 13 bases between them. The germline V gene has CDR1 KGHSH and CDR2 LQKENI. The CDR3 sequence is CARLNGVTEAFF. CDR3 coding DNA: TGTGCCAGGTTGAACGGGGTAACTGAAGCTTTCTTT. The whole variable domain, remainder taken from reference TRBV18 and TRBJ1-1, is NAGVMQNPRHLVRRRGQEARLRCSPMKGHSHVYWYRQLPEEGLKFMVYLQKENIIDESGMPKERFSAEFPKEGPSILRIQQVVRGDSAAYFCARLNGVTEAFFGQGTRLTVV.

V and J are TRBV7-6 and TRBJ2-5, with a tentative D call TRBD2 (6 bases). CDR1 and CDR2 from the germline V gene are SGHVS and FNYEAQ. The CDR3 spans 17 residues. Deletions cut 0 bases from V and 1 base from J, with 15 bases between. The CDR3 reads CASSLADRLVTQETQYF. For the CDR3, the DNA is TGTGCCAGCAGCTTAGCCGATAGACTAGTGACCCAAGAGACCCAGTACTTC. Supplemented by reference TRBV7-6 and TRBJ2-5, the full variable domain reads GAGVSQSPRYKVTKRGQDVALRCDPISGHVSLYWYRQALGQGPEFLTYFNYEAQQDKSGLPNDRFSAERPEGSISTLTIQRTEQRDSAMYRCASSLADRLVTQETQYFGPGTRLLVL.